This T cell receptor beta chain was retrieved from a study of CD8+ T cells in alopecia areata. Extraction and reverse transcription of RNA yielded cDNA as the sequencing template. Some clones are missing from TCRdb's copy, which holds only in-frame ones; the method was immunoSEQ multiplex PCR. Here the sample spans about 200,000 clones, nearly 60% being singletons. Described treatment: oral pan-JAK inhibitor, 5-10 mg twice daily. The sample here was CD4+ T cells sorted from blood, taken at week 24, from a patient treated with tofacitinib. This receptor was identified in a human donor with alopecia areata.

CDR3 DNA sequence: TGTGCCAGCAGTTTCCAGGACAGGAGTGGCTACACCTTC. This sequence encodes CASSFQDRSGYTF. The rearrangement links TRBV27 to TRBJ1-2, with 7 bases identical to TRBD1. The CDR3 has 13 residues. With V trimmed by 3 bases and J by 7 bases, 5 bases remained unmatched. Germline V gene sequence: CDR1 MNHEY, CDR2 SMNVEV (reference sequence).